The source of this T cell receptor (beta chain) is a study of T-cell memory formation after mild COVID-19. Study-level findings and limits: There were some responding clones in pre-infection memory, which suggested that cross-reactive memory had joined.

Trimming cost V 5 bases and J 0 bases; bases outside gene matches: 10. Germline V gives CDR1 DFQATT, CDR2 SNEGSKA (reference sequence). This CDR3 has 15 residues. Constant-segment primers served in 5'RACE that generated TCR alpha and TCR beta cDNA libraries bearing sample barcodes and UMIs. Using its own MiXCR run on the 5' RACE reads, TCRdb lists one record per CDR3 protein. The sample lists fewer than 75,000 distinct CDR3 sequences, over 9% occurring once. This clonotype was recorded a few times. Its matching antigen is unknown. The sequencing input was PBMCs or a T cell subset sorted from them (not recorded which). The TCR sequence derives from a man aged 18 to 29 who had mild COVID-19 (a few samples of this study predate the infection). Cell type and time point are not known. The rearrangement joins TRBV20-1 to TRBJ2-7; 7 bases fit TRBD2. CDR3 residues: CSASPSSGSSYEQYF. The DNA for the CDR3 is TGCAGTGCTTCCCCCTCTAGCGGTTCCTCCTACGAGCAGTACTTC.